This TCR beta chain comes out of a study of blood T cells in healthy people across ages. A remark on this clonotype: As yet, its antigen is unknown.

Primers used in a second PCR of about 7 to 12 cycles were a sample-barcoded 5' primer and a J-beta primer mix. MiXCR was run by TCRdb on the 5' RACE reads, yielding one entry per CDR3 protein. The sample carries about 1.4 million distinct CDR3 sequences, 45% to 70% recorded once. Study-level findings and limits: Naive CD4+ cells and diversity were both higher in long-lived donors than in aged donors.

There are 14 residues in the CDR3. Trimming pared 3 bases from V and 3 bases from J, leaving 9 bases between. CDR1 and CDR2 from the germline V gene are SGHAT and FQNNGV. The sample was blood. This clonotype originated in a man aged 18 to 29 in good health. The J gene is TRBJ2-1, the V gene TRBV11-2, with a tentative D call TRBD2 (6 bases). CDR3 amino acids: CASSFLAHYNEQFF. The CDR3 coding sequence is TGTGCCAGCAGCTTCCTAGCGCACTACAATGAGCAGTTCTTC.